Below, 29 T cell receptor beta chains from the same sample are listed, as sequenced in a study of shared clonotypes between healthy human individuals. This table comes from immunoSEQ multiplex PCR, and its TCRdb copy is limited to in-frame clones, with some not included. In the table there are 780,000 or so clones, roughly 72% of which are singletons. The sample taken for sequencing was memory CD4+ T cells sorted from blood. The subset here: CD45RA-negative fraction. The receptors originated from a woman aged 25 to 39 in good health.

The chain recombines TRBV28 with TRBJ2-2, with TRBD1 matching over 7 bases. Germline V gives CDR1 MDHEN, CDR2 SYDVKM. This CDR3 has 15 residues. Losses at the gene ends were 5 bases for V and 4 bases for J; bases not matched to a gene: 7. DNA for the CDR3: TGTGCCAGCAGTCCGTCTCAGGGGGTCACCGGGGAGCTGTTTTTT. Its translation: CASSPSQGVTGELFF.

This sequence joins TRBV19 and TRBJ1-4; weak D call: TRBD1 (5 bases). There are 13 residues in the CDR3. The V end was cut by 5 bases, the J end by 5 bases, with 9 bases between. Germline values: CDR1 LNHDA, CDR2 SQIVND (reference sequence). This CDR3 is CASSDSENEKLFF. Written as DNA, the CDR3 is TGTGCCAGTAGTGACAGTGAGAATGAAAAACTGTTTTTT.

This clone was seen a few times. The V and J genes are TRBV7-6 and TRBJ2-3; weak D call: TRBD1 (5 bases). This CDR3 contains 16 residues. Per germline, CDR1 SGHVS and CDR2 FNYEAQ. V was cut by 1 base and J by 4 bases, with 15 bases left in between. DNA for the CDR3: TGTGCCAGCAGCTTAGGCTTGAGCAGGGAAGCAGATACGCAGTATTTT. It codes for CASSLGLSREADTQYF.

The rearrangement joins TRBV30 to TRBJ2-1, with 8 bases that match TRBD1. Trimming took 6 bases from V and 1 from J; bases not matched to a gene: 8. CDR3 length: 15 amino acids. CDR1 and CDR2 from the germline V gene are GTSNPN and SVGIG (reference sequence). The CDR3 bases are TGTGCCTGTACCGGGAACAGGGGGTCCTACAATGAGCAGTTCTTC. This sequence encodes CACTGNRGSYNEQFF.

Here the CDR3 DNA reads TGTGCCAGCAGTGTCCAGGGGGACTCCTACGAGCAGTACTTC. Protein: CASSVQGDSYEQYF. This sequence joins TRBV7-9 and TRBJ2-7; the match to TRBD1 covers 7 bases. Germline CDR1 SEHNR, CDR2 FQNEAQ (reference sequence). J lost 0 bases, V lost 6 bases, and 5 bases had no gene match. CDR3 length: 14 amino acids.

V gene TRBV5-6 combines with J gene TRBJ2-2; 10 bases match TRBD1. Germline V CDR1 and CDR2: SGHDT, YYEEEE. This CDR3 comprises 16 residues. J gave up 2 bases and V 4 bases, and 5 bases lay outside the gene matches. The CDR3 loop is CASSETGGLNTGELFF. CDR3 DNA: TGTGCCAGCAGCGAGACAGGGGGCTTAAACACCGGGGAGCTGTTTTTT.

This clone has a handful of counts. Other DNA sequences in the same sample also yield this CDR3. The chain uses TRBV7-8 and TRBJ2-1; D not certain. Trimming cost V 3 bases and J 5 bases, with 2 bases left between them. The germline gives CDR1 SGHVS, CDR2 FQNEAQ. This CDR3 spans 11 amino acids. CDR3 region: CASSFHNEQFF. CDR3 nucleotides: TGTGCCAGCAGCTTCCACAATGAGCAGTTCTTC. The complete variable domain, with remaining parts taken from reference TRBV7-8 and TRBJ2-1, reads GAGVSQSPRYKVAKRGQDVALRCDPISGHVSLFWYQQALGQGPEFLTYFQNEAQLDKSGLPSDRFFAERPEGSVSTLKIQRTQQEDSAVYLCASSFHNEQFFGPGTRLTVL.

V and J are TRBV9 and TRBJ2-1; maybe TRBD2 (6 bases). V was cut by 0 bases and J by 0 bases, with 7 bases left in between. Germline V lookup: CDR1 SGDLS, CDR2 YYNGEE. The CDR3 totals 15 residues. The CDR3 nucleotides are TGTGCCAGCAGCGTAGCGGGAGACTCCTACAATGAGCAGTTCTTC. It codes for CASSVAGDSYNEQFF.

This clone came up once. The chain uses TRBV10-3 and TRBJ1-1; possible D gene TRBD1, 6 bases. V lost 6 bases and J lost 4, with 15 bases in between. Germline V gives CDR1 ENHRY, CDR2 SYGVKD. This CDR3 has 14 amino acids. Here the CDR3 reads CAIRGANSGTEAFF. The CDR3 DNA is TGTGCCATCAGGGGGGCCAATTCGGGCACTGAAGCTTTCTTT.

V gene TRBV19 combines with J gene TRBJ1-1; no clear D. This CDR3 has 15 amino acids. In germline, CDR1 is LNHDA, CDR2 SQIVND (reference sequence). V lost 7 bases, J lost 1 base, and 16 bases lay in between. In DNA, the CDR3 is TGTGCCAGTAACCCATCCCGCGGTCGGAACACTGAAGCTTTCTTT. Encoded protein: CASNPSRGRNTEAFF.

This clone has just a few counts. The chain couples TRBV2 to TRBJ2-2; D not certain. The length of the CDR3 is 13 residues. The V gene's germline CDR1 is SNHLY and CDR2 FYNNEI. The germline V and J ends were trimmed by 3 bases and 5 bases, with 7 bases remaining between them. Here the CDR3 DNA reads TGTGCCAGCAGTGATTTGCGGACCGGGGAGCTGTTTTTT. Translated, it gives CASSDLRTGELFF.

This clone was seen a few times. The J gene is TRBJ1-5, the V gene TRBV4-1, with TRBD1 as a possible D gene (5 bases). Germline V lookup: CDR1 MGHRA, CDR2 YSYEKL. The length of the CDR3 is 17 residues. V dropped 1 base and J dropped 0 bases, with 13 bases sitting between them. CDR3 loop: CASSQVKAGHSNQPQHF. CDR3 nucleotide sequence: TGCGCCAGCAGCCAAGTCAAGGCGGGGCATAGCAATCAGCCCCAGCATTTT.

This chain uses TRBV9 with TRBJ2-3, with 9 bases aligning to TRBD1. V dropped 0 bases and J dropped 4; count of bases not matched to a gene: 6. The germline V gene encodes CDR1 SGDLS and CDR2 YYNGEE. This CDR3 has 16 residues. Here the CDR3 reads CASSVGTGVTADTQYF. CDR3 in DNA: TGTGCCAGCAGCGTAGGGACAGGGGTTACCGCAGATACGCAGTATTTT.

The chain uses TRBV6-6 and TRBJ2-3; 12 bases agree with TRBD2. The CDR3 sequence is 16 residues long. The germline V gene encodes CDR1 MNHNY and CDR2 SVGAGI (reference sequence). V lost 6 bases to trimming and J lost 4 bases; unmatched junction nucleotides: 8. For the CDR3, the DNA is TGTGCCAGCAGGCCTAGCGGGAGGGGTGTTCCAGATACGCAGTATTTT. This encodes CASRPSGRGVPDTQYF.

The sample holds a few counts of this clone. For the CDR3, the DNA is TGTGCCAGCAGCTTGGTCACTACCCGGGGTGAAAAACTGTTTTTT. Translation: CASSLVTTRGEKLFF. The chain uses TRBV5-6 and TRBJ1-4; D remains ambiguous. The CDR3 runs 15 residues. Germline CDR1 reads SGHDT; CDR2 reads YYEEEE. The V and J ends lost 0 bases and 7 bases respectively, with 13 bases between them.

The chain employs TRBV9 and TRBJ2-1; 13 nucleotides line up with TRBD2. V gave up 4 bases and J gave up 3 bases; unmatched junction bases: 7. This CDR3 is built from 17 residues. CDR1 and CDR2 (germline): SGDLS, YYNGEE. CDR3 sequence reads: CASSPQLAGGVYNEQFF. The CDR3 bases are TGTGCCAGCAGCCCTCAACTAGCGGGAGGGGTCTACAATGAGCAGTTCTTC.

The rearrangement links TRBV9 to TRBJ2-7; TRBD2 matches at 9 bases. Trimming took 4 bases from V and 5 from J; bases not matched to a gene: 10. Germline CDR1 is SGDLS and CDR2 is YYNGEE. The CDR3 runs 15 residues. CDR3 amino acids: CASSNGVAGVNEQYF. Written as DNA, the CDR3 is TGTGCCAGCAGCAATGGGGTAGCGGGAGTCAACGAGCAGTACTTC.

This clone has at least ten counts. V gene TRBV2 combines with J gene TRBJ2-3; 10 bases map to TRBD2. V shed 9 bases, J shed 0 bases, and the junction held 9 bases outside the gene matches. Germline values: CDR1 SNHLY, CDR2 FYNNEI. This CDR3 is built from 16 residues. This CDR3 is CARGRTSGSSTDTQYF. DNA for the CDR3: TGTGCCAGGGGTCGGACTAGCGGCTCTAGCACAGATACGCAGTATTTT.

The V call is TRBV19, the J call TRBJ2-1, with D maybe TRBD2 (5 bases). CDR1 LNHDA and CDR2 SQIVND come from the germline V gene (reference sequence). V was pared by 4 bases and J by 16 bases, with 20 bases between. This CDR3 contains 13 residues. The CDR3 bases are TGTGCCAGTAGTAGAGGGCCGTTGGAGAGTCATTTCTTC. Translating gives CASSRGPLESHFF. The full variable domain, in which reference TRBV19 and TRBJ2-1 provide the parts outside the CDR3, is DGGITQSPKYLFRKEGQNVTLSCEQNLNHDAMYWYRQDPGQGLRLIYYSQIVNDFQKGDIAEGYSVSREKKESFPLTVTSAQKNPTAFYLCASSRGPLESHFFGPGTRLTVL.

The chain links TRBV19 to TRBJ2-7, with D perhaps matching TRBD2 (6 bases). Germline loops: CDR1 LNHDA, CDR2 SQIVND (reference sequence). The germline V and J ends were trimmed by 4 bases and 7 bases, with 17 bases remaining between them. This CDR3 has 14 amino acids. Here the CDR3 reads CASSRGPSAQEQYF. In nucleotides, the CDR3 is TGTGCCAGTAGTAGAGGGCCTAGCGCACAGGAGCAGTACTTC. Full variable domain (outside the CDR3, taken from reference TRBV19 and TRBJ2-7): DGGITQSPKYLFRKEGQNVTLSCEQNLNHDAMYWYRQDPGQGLRLIYYSQIVNDFQKGDIAEGYSVSREKKESFPLTVTSAQKNPTAFYLCASSRGPSAQEQYFGPGTRLTVT.

This clone was seen a handful of times. The chain has TRBV7-9 and TRBJ2-5; D gene ambiguous. Trimming removed 7 bases at V and 3 bases at J, with 15 bases between. This CDR3 has 14 residues. Germline V gene data show CDR1 as SEHNR and CDR2 as FQNEAQ (reference sequence). The CDR3 here is CASNFFGSEETQYF. The CDR3 nucleotides read TGTGCCAGCAACTTCTTCGGGTCCGAAGAGACCCAGTACTTC.

The chain is built from TRBV7-9 and TRBJ2-1; D may be TRBD1 (5 bases). V was cut by 6 bases and J by 9 bases, with 12 bases left in between. There are 12 residues in the CDR3. Germline-derived CDR1 and CDR2 are SEHNR and FQNEAQ (reference sequence). CDR3 sequence reads: CASSLQQGEQFF. The CDR3 DNA is TGTGCCAGCAGTTTACAGCAGGGTGAGCAGTTCTTC.

This clone was picked up a small number of times. J is TRBJ1-5 and V is TRBV2; no clear D gene. CDR1 and CDR2 (germline): SNHLY, FYNNEI. With 2 bases removed from V and 0 bases from J, the gap between germline ends came to 11 bases. The CDR3 consists of 16 residues. The CDR3 region is CASSETEFYSNQPQHF. The CDR3 DNA is TGTGCCAGCAGTGAAACGGAGTTTTATAGCAATCAGCCCCAGCATTTT.

The genes are TRBV5-5 and TRBJ2-7, with TRBD1 matching 8 bases. CDR3 length: 14 residues. Germline-derived CDR1 and CDR2 are SGHKS and YYEKEE (reference sequence). The V and J ends lost 1 base and 5 bases, in that order; junction bases with no gene match: 5. CDR3 in amino acids: CASSLSAGGNEQYF. CDR3 coding DNA: TGTGCCAGCAGCTTGTCGGCAGGGGGCAACGAGCAGTACTTC.

This chain joins TRBV6-1 and TRBJ1-5; TRBD1 agrees at 8 bases. Trimming cost V 2 bases and J 3 bases; bases outside gene matches: 6. The CDR3 consists of 16 residues. Germline assignment: CDR1 MNHNS and CDR2 SASEGT. CDR3 region: CASSEMGQVPNQPQHF. The CDR3, as DNA: TGTGCCAGCAGTGAAATGGGACAGGTACCCAATCAGCCCCAGCATTTT.

This chain uses TRBV4-1 with TRBJ1-1; D not resolved. V was clipped by 4 bases and J by 1 base, with 10 bases between them. There are 14 residues in the CDR3. Germline V gene data show CDR1 as MGHRA and CDR2 as YSYEKL. The CDR3 protein is CASSRRQENTEAFF. The CDR3 DNA reads TGCGCCAGCAGCCGTCGGCAGGAGAACACTGAAGCTTTCTTT.

V is TRBV5-1 and J is TRBJ2-1, with D possibly TRBD1 on 6 matching bases. With 5 bases removed from V and 7 bases from J, the gap between germline ends came to 19 bases. CDR3 length: 15 residues. Germline-derived CDR1 and CDR2 are SGHRS and YFSETQ. The CDR3 nucleotides are TGCGCCAGCAGGCTAAACAGGGACCTGTGGAATGAGCAGTTCTTC. Its protein product is CASRLNRDLWNEQFF. The full variable domain, rest sourced from reference TRBV5-1 and TRBJ2-1, is KAGVTQTPRYLIKTRGQQVTLSCSPISGHRSVSWYQQTPGQGLQFLFEYFSETQRNKGNFPGRFSGRQFSNSRSEMNVSTLELGDSALYLCASRLNRDLWNEQFFGPGTRLTVL.

The chain links TRBV6-1 to TRBJ2-3; D is unresolved. Trimming cost V 2 bases and J 4 bases, with 13 bases left between them. The CDR3 consists of 15 residues. Germline V gene sequence: CDR1 MNHNS, CDR2 SASEGT. The CDR3 nucleotides read TGTGCCAGCAGTGAACTCGATCCCGTCGCAGATACGCAGTATTTT. Amino acids: CASSELDPVADTQYF.

The chain uses TRBV7-9 and TRBJ1-1, with TRBD1 matching 9 bases. This CDR3 has 15 residues. Germline V lookup: CDR1 SEHNR, CDR2 FQNEAQ (reference sequence). Germline trimming cut 6 bases from V and 1 base from J; bases unmatched to any gene: 6. This chain's CDR3 is CASRSGTGPNTEAFF. The DNA for the CDR3 is TGTGCCAGCAGATCCGGGACAGGGCCGAACACTGAAGCTTTCTTT.